Listed below are T cell receptor beta chains from one sample, sequenced in a study of technical replicates of blood from several donors. Using immunoSEQ multiplex PCR, the repertoire was profiled, and TCRdb retains in-frame clones only, with some absent. The repertoire holds 80,000 to 85,000 clones, with about nine tenths as singletons. The sequenced sample consisted of T cells isolated from PBMCs. Receptors were obtained from a human donor in good health. Each CDR3 is given with its conserved first and last residue. Fields, in order: D gene, V gene, CDR3 protein. The D gene is left open where the match is weak.

TRBD1 | TRBV18 | CASSPGTGNTEAFF
TRBD1 | TRBV29-1 | CSVDELGTGFYGYTF
TRBD1 | TRBV7-3 | CASSFGTAYGYTF
TRBD1 | TRBV4-3 | CASSQLPGQGRGETQYF
NA | TRBV7-8 | CASSSDGRGPGDGYTF
NA | TRBV4-1 | CASSTASGSYEQYF
NA | TRBV6-1 | CASSETPGSYNEQFF
NA | TRBV7-9 | CASSLKTGVTGELFF
TRBD1 | TRBV5-6 | CASSLGTGEHEQYF
TRBD1 | TRBV25-1 | CASSETTGYNEQFF
NA | TRBV27 | CASNDVGGGQPQHF
NA | TRBV6-1 | CASSSAGTRIGGQYF
NA | TRBV5-1 | CASSLGAGGGRYTEAFF
NA | TRBV5-1 | CASTSGIGNEQFF
NA | TRBV7-3 | CASSPRIAPFEDTQYF
NA | TRBV11-2 | CASSSQTAKGTEAFF
NA | TRBV7-2 | CASSLSRTAYEQYF
TRBD2 | TRBV28 | CASTIAGGETQYF
NA | TRBV6-5 | CASSYSGSTQWQTQYF
NA | TRBV10-3 | CAISDGVTYEQYF
TRBD1 | TRBV6-6 | CASSSTTGRTYEQYF
TRBD2 | TRBV13 | CASSLSPGLAVEEQYF
NA | TRBV6-1 | CASSEVGGPVVQFF
NA | TRBV5-6 | CASSFGNGVGPQHF
NA | TRBV19 | CASSTNPNRIGGNDEQFF
TRBD1 | TRBV4-2 | CASSQVSTGGYEQYF
NA | TRBV6-6 | CASSYLGGVTEAFF
TRBD2 | TRBV11-2 | CASSWGAGGSDTQYF
TRBD1 | TRBV7-2 | CASTQAGTGGWETQYF
TRBD1 | TRBV5-6 | CASSFLTGPSYEQYF
NA | TRBV27 | CASSFTIGGYEQYF
TRBD1 | TRBV11-3 | CASSSGQGAGANVLTF
TRBD2 | TRBV2 | CASRELAGGNEQFF
TRBD1 | TRBV28 | CASTGEGTDTQYF
NA | TRBV19 | CASSIGAGSYNEQFF
NA | TRBV5-1 | CASSWGPNYNEQFF
NA | TRBV10-3 | CATDGLQGTDTQYF
TRBD2 | TRBV5-1 | CASSLPLAGSYEQYF
NA | TRBV6-1 | CASSETSYDEQYF
NA | TRBV10-2 | CASSAGKNYGYTF
TRBD1 | TRBV29-1 | CSVEVWDSYEQYF
NA | TRBV27 | CASSLRGAVAVNQPQHF
NA | TRBV6-5 | CASRLGGGIGETQYF
TRBD2 | TRBV6-5 | CASSLAGEAPYEQYF
NA | TRBV11-3 | CASSPDRRSYNEQFF
NA | TRBV15 | CATSREAGPYEQYF
NA | TRBV5-4 | CASSYTGTSTDTQYF
NA | TRBV5-6 | CASSLAEVRQFF
NA | TRBV6-5 | CASSYRRVGTDTQYF
TRBD2 | TRBV7-3 | CASSRTSGSLRNEQFF
NA | TRBV10-1 | CASSESGRTDTQYF
TRBD1 | TRBV5-1 | CASSLALKGQGYEQFF
TRBD1 | TRBV10-1 | CASSERQGSYEQYF
NA | TRBV7-3 | CASSLARQETQYF